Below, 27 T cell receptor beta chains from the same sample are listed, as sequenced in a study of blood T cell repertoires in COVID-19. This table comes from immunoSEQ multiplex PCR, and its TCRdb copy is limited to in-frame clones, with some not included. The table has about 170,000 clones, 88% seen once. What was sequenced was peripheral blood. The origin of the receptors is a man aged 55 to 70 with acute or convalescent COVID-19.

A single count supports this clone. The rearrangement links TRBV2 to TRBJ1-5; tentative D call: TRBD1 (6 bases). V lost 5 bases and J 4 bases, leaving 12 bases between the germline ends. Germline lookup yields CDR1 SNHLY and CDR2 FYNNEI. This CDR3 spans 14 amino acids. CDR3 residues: CASSTIQGNQPQHF. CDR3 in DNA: TGTGCCAGCAGTACAATACAGGGTAATCAGCCCCAGCATTTT.

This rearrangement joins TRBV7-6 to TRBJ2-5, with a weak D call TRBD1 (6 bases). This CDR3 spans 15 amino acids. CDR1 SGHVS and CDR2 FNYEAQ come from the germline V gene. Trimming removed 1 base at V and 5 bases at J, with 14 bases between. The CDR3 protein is CASSLGTAASETQYF. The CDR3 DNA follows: TGTGCCAGCAGCTTAGGGACAGCGGCGTCGGAGACCCAGTACTTC.

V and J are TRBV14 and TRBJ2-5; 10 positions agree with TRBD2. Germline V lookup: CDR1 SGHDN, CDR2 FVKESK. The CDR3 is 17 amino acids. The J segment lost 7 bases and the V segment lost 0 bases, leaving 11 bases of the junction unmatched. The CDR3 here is CASSQDGLAAGWVTQYF. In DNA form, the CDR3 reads TGTGCCAGCAGCCAAGATGGACTAGCGGCGGGATGGGTGACCCAGTACTTC.

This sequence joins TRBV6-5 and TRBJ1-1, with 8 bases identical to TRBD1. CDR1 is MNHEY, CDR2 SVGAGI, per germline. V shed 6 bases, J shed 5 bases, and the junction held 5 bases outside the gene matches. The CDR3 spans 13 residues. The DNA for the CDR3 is TGTGCCAGCAGCGGACAGGGTCGGACTGAAGCTTTCTTT. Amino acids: CASSGQGRTEAFF.

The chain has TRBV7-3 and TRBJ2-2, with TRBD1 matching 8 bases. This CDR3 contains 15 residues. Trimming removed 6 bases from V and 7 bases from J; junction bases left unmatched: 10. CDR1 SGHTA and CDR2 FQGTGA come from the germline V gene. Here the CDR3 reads CASRPGTGGIGELFF. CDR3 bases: TGTGCCAGCAGGCCAGGGACAGGAGGGATCGGGGAGCTGTTTTTT.

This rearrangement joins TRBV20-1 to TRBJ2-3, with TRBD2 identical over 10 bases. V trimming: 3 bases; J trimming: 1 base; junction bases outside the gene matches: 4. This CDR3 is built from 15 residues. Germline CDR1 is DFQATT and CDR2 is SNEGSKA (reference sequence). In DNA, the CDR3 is TGCAGTGCTAGTGACCTAGCGGGAGGCACAGATACGCAGTATTTT. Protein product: CSASDLAGGTDTQYF.

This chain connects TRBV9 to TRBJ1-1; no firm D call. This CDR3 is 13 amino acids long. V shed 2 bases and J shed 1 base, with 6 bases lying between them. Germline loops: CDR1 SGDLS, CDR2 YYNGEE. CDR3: CASSVSGNTEAFF. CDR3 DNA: TGTGCCAGCAGCGTCTCCGGGAACACTGAAGCTTTCTTT.

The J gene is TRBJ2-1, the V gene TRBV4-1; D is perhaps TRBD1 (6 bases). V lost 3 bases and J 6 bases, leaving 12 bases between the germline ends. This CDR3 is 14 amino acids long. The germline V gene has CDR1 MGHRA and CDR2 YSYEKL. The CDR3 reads CASSQQGKINEQFF. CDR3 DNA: TGCGCCAGCAGCCAGCAGGGGAAGATCAATGAGCAGTTCTTC.

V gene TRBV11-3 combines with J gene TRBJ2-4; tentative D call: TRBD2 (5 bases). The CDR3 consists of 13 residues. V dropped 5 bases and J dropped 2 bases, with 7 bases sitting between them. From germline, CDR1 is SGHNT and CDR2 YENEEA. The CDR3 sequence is CASSGSPKNIQYF. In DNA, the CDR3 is TGTGCCAGCAGCGGGAGCCCCAAAAACATTCAGTACTTC.

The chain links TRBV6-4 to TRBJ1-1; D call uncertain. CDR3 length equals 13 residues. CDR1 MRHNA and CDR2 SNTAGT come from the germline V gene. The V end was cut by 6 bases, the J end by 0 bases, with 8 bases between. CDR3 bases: TGTGCCAGCAGCCTGGCCTTGAACACTGAAGCTTTCTTT. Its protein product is CASSLALNTEAFF.

The CDR3 spells CATRGGNEQFF. The CDR3 nucleotides are TGTGCCACTAGGGGAGGGAATGAGCAGTTCTTC. This chain uses TRBV2 with TRBJ2-1, with 7 bases that match TRBD2. Germline lookup yields CDR1 SNHLY and CDR2 FYNNEI. The CDR3 has 11 amino acids. The junction had 4 bases not matched to a gene; V was cut back by 10 bases and J by 7 bases.

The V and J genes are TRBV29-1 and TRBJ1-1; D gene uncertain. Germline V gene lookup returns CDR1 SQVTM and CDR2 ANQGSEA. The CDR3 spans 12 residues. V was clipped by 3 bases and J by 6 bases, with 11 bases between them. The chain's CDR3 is CSVDRGVSEAFF. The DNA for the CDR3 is TGCAGCGTTGATCGCGGGGTTTCTGAAGCTTTCTTT.

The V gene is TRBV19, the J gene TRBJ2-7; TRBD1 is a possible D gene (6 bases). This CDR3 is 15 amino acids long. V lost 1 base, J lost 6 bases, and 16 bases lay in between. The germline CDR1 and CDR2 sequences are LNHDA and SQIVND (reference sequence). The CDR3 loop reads CASSIALPTGGEQYF. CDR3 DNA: TGTGCCAGTAGTATAGCCCTCCCGACAGGCGGCGAGCAGTACTTC.

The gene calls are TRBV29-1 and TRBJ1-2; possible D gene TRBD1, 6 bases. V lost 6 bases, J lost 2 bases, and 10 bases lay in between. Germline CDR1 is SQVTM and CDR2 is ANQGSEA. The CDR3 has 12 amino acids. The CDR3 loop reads CSVRTVNYGYTF. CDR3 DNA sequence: TGCAGCGTCCGGACAGTGAACTATGGCTACACCTTC.

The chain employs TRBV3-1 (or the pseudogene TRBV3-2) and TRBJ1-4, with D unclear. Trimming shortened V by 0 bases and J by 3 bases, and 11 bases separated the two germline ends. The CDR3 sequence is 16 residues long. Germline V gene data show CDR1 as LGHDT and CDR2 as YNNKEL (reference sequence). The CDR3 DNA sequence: TGTGCCAGCAGCCAAGAGGCGAGGACTCCTAATGAAAAACTGTTTTTT. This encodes CASSQEARTPNEKLFF.

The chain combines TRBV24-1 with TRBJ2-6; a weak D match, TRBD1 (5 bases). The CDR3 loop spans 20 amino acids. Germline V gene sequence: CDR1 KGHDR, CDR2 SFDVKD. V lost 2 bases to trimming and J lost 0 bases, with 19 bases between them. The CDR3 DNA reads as TGTGCCACCAGTGATTCGCTGGGTTCTGACAGTAGCTCTGGGGCCAACGTCCTGACTTTC. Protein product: CATSDSLGSDSSSGANVLTF.

CDR3 nucleotides: TGTGCCAGCAGTGAATCGGGACAGGGGGTAGGTCAAGCTTTCTTT. It specifies CASSESGQGVGQAFF. The chain employs TRBV25-1 and TRBJ1-1; 11 bases are shared with TRBD1. Trimming removed 1 base from V and 9 bases from J; junction bases left unmatched: 7. Germline lookup yields CDR1 MGHDK and CDR2 SYGVNS. The CDR3 totals 15 residues.

CDR3 DNA sequence: TGCGCCAGCAGCACAGGGTCTAACTATGGCTACACCTTC. Translated: CASSTGSNYGYTF. The V gene is TRBV10-2, the J gene TRBJ1-2, with D possibly matching TRBD1 (6 bases). The germline gives CDR1 WSHSY, CDR2 SAAADI. The CDR3 is 13 residues long. Trimming removed 6 bases from V and 0 bases from J, with 8 bases in between.

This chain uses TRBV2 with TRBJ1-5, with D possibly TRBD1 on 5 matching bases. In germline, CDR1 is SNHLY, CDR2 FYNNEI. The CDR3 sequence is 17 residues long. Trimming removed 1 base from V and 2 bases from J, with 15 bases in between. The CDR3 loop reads CASSEGRGAGRNQPQHF. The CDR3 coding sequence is TGTGCCAGCAGTGAAGGAAGGGGTGCAGGGCGCAATCAGCCCCAGCATTTT.

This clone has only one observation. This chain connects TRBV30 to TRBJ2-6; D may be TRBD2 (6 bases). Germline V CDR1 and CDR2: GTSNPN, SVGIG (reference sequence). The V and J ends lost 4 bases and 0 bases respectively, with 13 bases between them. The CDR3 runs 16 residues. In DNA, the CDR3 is TGTGCCTGGATACCCGGGACTTTCTCTGGGGCCAACGTCCTGACTTTC. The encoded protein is CAWIPGTFSGANVLTF. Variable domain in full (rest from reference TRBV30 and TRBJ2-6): SQTIHQWPATLVQPVGSPLSLECTVEGTSNPNLYWYRQAAGRGLQLLFYSVGIGQISSEVPQNLSASRPQDRQFILSSKKLLLSDSGFYLCAWIPGTFSGANVLTFGAGSRLTVL.

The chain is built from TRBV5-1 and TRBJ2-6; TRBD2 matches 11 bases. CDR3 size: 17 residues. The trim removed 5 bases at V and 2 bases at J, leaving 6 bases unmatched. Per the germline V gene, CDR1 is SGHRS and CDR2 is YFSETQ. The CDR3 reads CASSMELAGAGANVLTF. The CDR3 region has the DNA TGCGCCAGCAGTATGGAACTAGCGGGAGCTGGGGCCAACGTCCTGACTTTC.

CDR3 in amino acids: CASSLSVAGDEQYF. CDR3 in DNA: TGTGCCAGCAGCTTATCGGTAGCGGGAGACGAGCAGTACTTC. The genes are TRBV7-9 and TRBJ2-7; the match to TRBD2 covers 9 bases. The J segment lost 5 bases and the V segment lost 2 bases, leaving 4 bases of the junction unmatched. Germline V gives CDR1 SEHNR, CDR2 FQNEAQ (reference sequence). The CDR3 consists of 14 residues.

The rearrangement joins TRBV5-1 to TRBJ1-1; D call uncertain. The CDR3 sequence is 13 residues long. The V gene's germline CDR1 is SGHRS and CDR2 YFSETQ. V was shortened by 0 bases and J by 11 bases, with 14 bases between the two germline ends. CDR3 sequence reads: CASSLDNGGNAFF. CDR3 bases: TGCGCCAGCAGCTTGGATAATGGAGGCAACGCTTTCTTT.

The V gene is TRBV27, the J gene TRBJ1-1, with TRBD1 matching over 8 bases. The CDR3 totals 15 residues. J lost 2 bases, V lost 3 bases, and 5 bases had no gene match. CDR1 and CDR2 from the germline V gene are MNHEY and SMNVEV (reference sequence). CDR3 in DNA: TGTGCCAGCAGTTTTACGACAGGGGATAACACTGAAGCTTTCTTT. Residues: CASSFTTGDNTEAFF.

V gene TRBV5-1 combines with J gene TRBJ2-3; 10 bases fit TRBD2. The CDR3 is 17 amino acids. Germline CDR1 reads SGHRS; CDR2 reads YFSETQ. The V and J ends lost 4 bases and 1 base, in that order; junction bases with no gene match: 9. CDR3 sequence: CASSPPLAGVGTDTQYF. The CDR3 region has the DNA TGCGCCAGCAGCCCGCCGCTAGCGGGAGTCGGCACAGATACGCAGTATTTT.

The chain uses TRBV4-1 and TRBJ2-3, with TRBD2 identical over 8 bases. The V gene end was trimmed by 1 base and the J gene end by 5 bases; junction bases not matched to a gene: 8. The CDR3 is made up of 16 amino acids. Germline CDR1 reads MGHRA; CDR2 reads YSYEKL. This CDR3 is CASSQVLSGSLDTQYF. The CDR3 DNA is TGCGCCAGCAGCCAAGTACTGAGCGGGAGCCTAGATACGCAGTATTTT.

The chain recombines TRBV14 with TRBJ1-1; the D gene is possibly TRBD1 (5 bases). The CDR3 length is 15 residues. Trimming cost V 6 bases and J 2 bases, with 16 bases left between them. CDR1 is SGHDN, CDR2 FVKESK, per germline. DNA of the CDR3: TGTGCCAGCAGTCCAGACGTGACAGATAACACTGAAGCTTTCTTT. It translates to CASSPDVTDNTEAFF. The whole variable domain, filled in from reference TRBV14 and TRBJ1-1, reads EAGVTQFPSHSVIEKGQTVTLRCDPISGHDNLYWYRRVMGKEIKFLLHFVKESKQDESGMPNNRFLAERTGGTYSTLKVQPAELEDSGVYFCASSPDVTDNTEAFFGQGTRLTVV.